A selection of T cell receptor beta chains follows, all from one sample in a study of cytomegalovirus exposure and HLA in healthy donors. Sequenced by immunoSEQ multiplex PCR; TCRdb stores in-frame clones only, minus some. There are under 200,000 clones in the sample; roughly 80% occur only once, and 3.4% lies in the top ten. Sequencing used PBMCs. The receptor set was obtained from a man aged 35 to 55 in good health and CMV-seropositive. Each CDR3 is given with its conserved first and last residue. A D gene is named only where the DNA matches it firmly. Not all rows give a size; the values are once, few, many and, for expanded clones, a class.

abundance	v_gene	j_gene	d_gene	CDR3aa	CDR3nt
.	TRBV6-1	TRBJ1-3	TRBD1	CASSATTGPSGNTIYF	TGTGCCAGCAGTGCGACGACAGGGCCCTCTGGAAACACCATATATTTT
.	TRBV10-3	TRBJ2-1	TRBD2	CAISESFSGKYNEQFF	TGTGCCATCAGTGAGTCGTTTAGCGGGAAATACAATGAGCAGTTCTTC
.	TRBV29-1	TRBJ1-3	.	CSARGGSGNTIYF	TGCAGCGCCCGGGGAGGCTCTGGAAACACCATATATTTT
.	TRBV2	TRBJ1-2	.	CASSLRGGRANYGYTF	TGTGCCAGCAGCCTTAGGGGGGGTAGGGCTAACTATGGCTACACCTTC
few	TRBV28	TRBJ2-1	TRBD2	CASRSRTRWNEQFF	TGTGCCAGCAGAAGTAGGACTAGATGGAATGAGCAGTTCTTC
.	TRBV27	TRBJ1-5	.	CASSFGGDNQPQHF	TGTGCCAGCAGTTTCGGGGGGGACAATCAGCCCCAGCATTTT
.	TRBV2	TRBJ2-5	TRBD2	CASSGLAGAMETQYF	TGTGCCAGCAGTGGACTAGCGGGGGCGATGGAGACCCAGTACTTC
few	TRBV7-9	TRBJ1-4	.	CASSFIGSEKLFF	TGTGCCAGCAGCTTTATAGGGAGCGAAAAACTGTTTTTT
.	TRBV13	TRBJ2-2	.	CASSPHQGGELFF	TGTGCCAGCAGCCCTCATCAGGGAGGGGAGCTGTTTTTT
.	TRBV5-4	TRBJ1-2	.	CASSSRDTTGGYTF	TGTGCCAGCAGCTCAAGGGACACCACGGGCGGCTACACCTTC
few	TRBV6-1	TRBJ2-6	.	CASRNPGPGANVLTF	TGTGCCAGCAGGAACCCAGGGCCTGGGGCCAACGTCCTGACTTTC
.	TRBV5-1	TRBJ2-1	.	CASSPGLPYNEQFF	TGCGCCAGCAGCCCAGGACTACCCTACAATGAGCAGTTCTTC
.	TRBV5-4	TRBJ1-2	.	CASSLDRNYGYTF	TGTGCCAGCAGCTTGGACAGAAACTATGGCTACACCTTC
.	TRBV5-6	TRBJ2-7	.	CASSRDTTYEQYF	TGTGCCAGCAGCAGGGACACTACCTACGAGCAGTACTTC
.	TRBV18	TRBJ2-1	TRBD2	CASSLSGSHNEQFF	TGTGCCAGCTCACTTAGCGGGAGTCACAATGAGCAGTTCTTC
.	TRBV7-8	TRBJ2-3	TRBD2	CASSLAGVRTDTQYF	TGTGCCAGCAGTCTAGCGGGAGTGAGGACAGATACGCAGTATTTT
once	TRBV7-9	TRBJ1-2	TRBD1	CASSLGGTGYGYTF	TGTGCCAGCAGCTTAGGGGGGACAGGCTATGGCTACACCTTC
.	TRBV7-7	TRBJ2-7	TRBD1	CASSSNRGPYEQYF	TGTGCCAGCAGCTCCAACAGGGGACCCTACGAGCAGTACTTC
.	TRBV6-6	TRBJ2-6	.	CASRELFGSGANVLTF	TGTGCCAGCAGGGAGCTTTTCGGCTCTGGGGCCAACGTCCTGACTTTC
.	TRBV4-1	TRBJ2-1	TRBD2	CASSQLGTIHNEQFF	TGCGCCAGCAGCCAACTCGGGACTATTCACAATGAGCAGTTCTTC
.	TRBV29-1	TRBJ2-1	.	CSVEDSYLYNEQFF	TGCAGCGTTGAGGACTCATACTTATACAATGAGCAGTTCTTC
.	TRBV6-4	TRBJ1-1	TRBD1	CASNGNRGNTEAFF	TGTGCCAGCAATGGGAACAGGGGAAACACTGAAGCTTTCTTT
.	TRBV4-2	TRBJ1-6	.	CASSPTTGKSSYNSPLHF	TGTGCCAGCAGCCCCACCACAGGGAAGAGCTCCTATAATTCACCCCTCCACTTT
.	TRBV19	TRBJ1-4	.	CASSSPGRGTNEKLFF	TGTGCCAGTAGCAGCCCGGGCCGCGGGACTAATGAAAAACTGTTTTTT
.	TRBV5-6	TRBJ2-6	TRBD1	CASSLDRGGVLTF	TGTGCCAGCAGCTTGGACAGGGGTGGCGTCCTGACTTTC
.	TRBV6-5	TRBJ2-3	.	CASKPPGDTQYF	TGTGCCAGCAAGCCGCCAGGAGATACGCAGTATTTT
.	TRBV6-5	TRBJ2-7	TRBD2	CASSYAGVHEQYF	TGTGCCAGCAGTTACGCGGGAGTCCACGAGCAGTACTTC
.	TRBV7-7	TRBJ1-1	.	CASSFRRGSEAFF	TGTGCCAGCAGCTTTAGGCGGGGGTCTGAAGCTTTCTTT
.	TRBV6-5	TRBJ2-7	TRBD2	CASSLHLLAVEQYF	TGTGCCAGCTCCCTCCACTTGCTAGCGGTGGAGCAGTACTTC
.	TRBV5-4	TRBJ2-1	TRBD1	CASSGGGQGSSYNEQFF	TGTGCCAGCAGCGGGGGGGGACAGGGGTCCTCCTACAATGAGCAGTTCTTC
.	TRBV27	TRBJ2-7	.	CASSLSRRGYEQYF	TGTGCCAGCAGTTTGAGTCGCAGGGGTTACGAGCAGTACTTC
.	TRBV7-2	TRBJ2-7	TRBD2	CASTPGYRGGEQYF	TGTGCCAGCACCCCTGGGTATCGGGGGGGCGAGCAGTACTTC
.	TRBV2	TRBJ2-7	.	CASSPRLGNSNEQYF	TGTGCCAGCAGCCCTAGACTAGGAAACTCGAACGAGCAGTACTTC
.	TRBV7-9	TRBJ2-5	.	CASSFGAGRGETQYF	TGTGCCAGCAGCTTTGGAGCGGGTCGGGGAGAGACCCAGTACTTC
.	TRBV19	TRBJ1-4	.	CASSIGRQPATNEKLFF	TGTGCCAGTAGTATCGGGAGACAACCCGCAACTAATGAAAAACTGTTTTTT
.	TRBV6-5	TRBJ2-7	TRBD2	CASSYTAGGYEQYF	TGTGCCAGCAGTTATACGGCGGGGGGCTACGAGCAGTACTTC
few	TRBV2	TRBJ2-1	TRBD2	CASSVLRTSGRALGSYNEQFF	TGTGCCAGCAGTGTATTGAGGACTAGCGGGAGGGCCCTTGGCTCCTACAATGAGCAGTTCTTC
.	TRBV13	TRBJ2-2	.	CASSARDWAGELFF	TGTGCCAGCAGCGCTCGTGACTGGGCCGGGGAGCTGTTTTTT
once	TRBV4-1	TRBJ2-1	TRBD2	CASSQAGLAGFYNEQFF	TGCGCCAGCAGCCAAGCTGGACTAGCGGGTTTTTACAATGAGCAGTTCTTC
once	TRBV15	TRBJ2-3	.	CATSRGEGADTQYF	TGTGCCACCAGCAGAGGTGAGGGAGCAGATACGCAGTATTTT
once	TRBV5-4	TRBJ2-1	TRBD2	CASSAMLAGGDEQFF	TGTGCCAGCAGCGCCATGCTAGCGGGGGGTGATGAGCAGTTCTTC
many	TRBV6-1	TRBJ1-6	.	CASSDTGNSPLHF	TGTGCCAGCAGTGACACAGGAAATTCACCCCTCCACTTT
once	TRBV19	TRBJ1-2	TRBD1	CASRSSVIRDRVNYGYTF	TGTGCCAGTAGGTCATCCGTTATCCGGGACAGGGTTAACTATGGCTACACCTTC
.	TRBV6-1	TRBJ1-5	.	CASSEGTINQPQHF	TGTGCCAGCAGTGAAGGGACAATCAATCAGCCCCAGCATTTT
.	TRBV7-9	TRBJ2-3	.	CASSRLGKSSRDTDTQYF	TGTGCCAGCAGCCGACTAGGAAAGTCGAGCCGAGACACAGATACGCAGTATTTT
few	TRBV12-5	TRBJ2-5	.	CASGFQGTQYF	TGTGCTAGTGGTTTTCAGGGGACCCAGTACTTC
.	TRBV19	TRBJ1-2	TRBD1	CASVSGTGGSSPYGYTF	TGTGCCAGCGTATCCGGGACAGGGGGCTCTTCCCCTTATGGCTACACCTTC
once	TRBV30	TRBJ1-5	.	CAWSTDQTGRNQPQHF	TGTGCCTGGAGTACCGATCAGACAGGCCGAAATCAGCCCCAGCATTTT
.	TRBV2	TRBJ1-1	TRBD1	CASSDPGQGEAFF	TGTGCCAGCAGCGACCCGGGACAGGGCGAAGCTTTCTTT
.	TRBV27	TRBJ2-7	.	CALHGVHGYPGEQYF	TGTGCCCTCCACGGGGTTCACGGCTATCCAGGCGAGCAGTACTTC
.	TRBV28	TRBJ2-1	TRBD2	CASSPLISGRDRYNEQFF	TGTGCCAGCAGTCCCCTCATTAGCGGGAGGGACAGATACAATGAGCAGTTCTTC